This T cell receptor beta chain was captured by sequencing in a study of OX40 agonist ivuxolimab in advanced cancers. Study background: Patients received ivuxolimab, an intravenous treatment, every 2 weeks at 0.01 to 10 mg/kg. Study-wide points: Expanded clones were, on average, more numerous in CD8+ T cells than in CD4+.

Sequenced by immunoSEQ multiplex PCR; TCRdb stores in-frame clones only, minus some. Counted here are tens of thousands of clones, around 93% occurring once; the ten biggest clones make up roughly 9.4%. The CDR3 runs 18 residues. CDR1 is SGHVS, CDR2 FNYEAQ, per germline. Trimming removed 3 bases at V and 1 base at J, with 20 bases between. Notes on this clone: Its cognate antigen is unknown.

Sampling of blood occurred at baseline, cycle 4 day 1, and cycle 7 day 1. This chain joins TRBV7-6 and TRBJ2-3; possible D gene TRBD1, 5 bases. The sequences come from CD4+ or CD8+ T cells sorted from blood, collected in a trial of the OX40 agonist ivuxolimab. The receptor's source is an adult with an advanced solid tumor such as melanoma, head and neck, liver or kidney cancer. CDR3 protein: CASSLPLQGGLGTDTQYF. For the CDR3, the DNA is TGTGCCAGCAGCTTGCCCCTCCAGGGCGGTTTAGGCACAGATACGCAGTATTTT.